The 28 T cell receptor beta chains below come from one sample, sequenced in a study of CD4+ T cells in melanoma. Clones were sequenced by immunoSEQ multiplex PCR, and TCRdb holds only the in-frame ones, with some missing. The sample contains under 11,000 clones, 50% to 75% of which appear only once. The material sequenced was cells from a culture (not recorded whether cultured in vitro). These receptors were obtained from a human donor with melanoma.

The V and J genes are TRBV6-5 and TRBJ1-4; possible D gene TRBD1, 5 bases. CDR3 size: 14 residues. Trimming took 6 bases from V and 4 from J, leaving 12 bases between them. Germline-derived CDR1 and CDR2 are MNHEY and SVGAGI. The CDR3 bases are TGTGCCAGCAGCACTGGGGGTTTTAATGAAAAACTGTTTTTT. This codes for CASSTGGFNEKLFF.

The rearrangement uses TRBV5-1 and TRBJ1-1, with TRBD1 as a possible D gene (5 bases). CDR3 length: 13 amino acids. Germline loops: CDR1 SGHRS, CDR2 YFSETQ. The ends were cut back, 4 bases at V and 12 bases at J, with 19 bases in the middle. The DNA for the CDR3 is TGCGCCAGCAGCCCCGGGGGGGGAGGAGGAACTTTCTTT. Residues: CASSPGGGGGTFF.

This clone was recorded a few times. The DNA for the CDR3 is TGTGCCAGCAGTTACGGACAAAACTATGGCTACACCTTC. This translates into CASSYGQNYGYTF. The chain employs TRBV6-6 and TRBJ1-2; possibly TRBD1 for D (5 bases). V was clipped by 2 bases and J by 2 bases, with 6 bases between them. This CDR3 has 13 amino acids. Germline V gene data show CDR1 as MNHNY and CDR2 as SVGAGI (reference sequence).

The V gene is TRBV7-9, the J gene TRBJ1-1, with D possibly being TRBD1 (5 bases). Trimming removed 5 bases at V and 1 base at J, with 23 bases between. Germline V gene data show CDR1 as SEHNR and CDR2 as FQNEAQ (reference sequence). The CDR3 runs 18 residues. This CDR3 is CASSPGWGKPKKNTEAFF. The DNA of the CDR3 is TGTGCCAGCAGCCCCGGGTGGGGGAAGCCCAAAAAGAACACTGAAGCTTTCTTT.

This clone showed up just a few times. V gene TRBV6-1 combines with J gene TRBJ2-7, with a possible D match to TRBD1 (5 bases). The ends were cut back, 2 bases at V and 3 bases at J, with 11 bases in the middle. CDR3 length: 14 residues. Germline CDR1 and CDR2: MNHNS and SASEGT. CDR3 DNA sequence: TGTGCCAGCAGTGAAAGGGGCGAATACTACGAGCAGTACTTC. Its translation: CASSERGEYYEQYF.

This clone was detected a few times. CDR3 sequence reads: CASSQTRGTQYF. CDR3 bases: TGCGCCAGCTCCCAGACCCGGGGGACGCAGTATTTT. The chain couples TRBV4-1 to TRBJ2-3; D is possibly TRBD2 (6 bases). Trimming took 8 bases from V and 9 from J, leaving 15 bases between them. In germline, CDR1 is MGHRA, CDR2 YSYEKL. CDR3 length: 12 residues.

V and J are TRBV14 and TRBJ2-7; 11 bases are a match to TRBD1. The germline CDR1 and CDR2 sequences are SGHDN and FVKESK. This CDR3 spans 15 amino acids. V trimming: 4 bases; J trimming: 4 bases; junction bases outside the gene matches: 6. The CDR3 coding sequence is TGTGCCAGCAGCCGCGGGACAGGGGGTAATTACGAGCAGTACTTC. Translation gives CASSRGTGGNYEQYF.

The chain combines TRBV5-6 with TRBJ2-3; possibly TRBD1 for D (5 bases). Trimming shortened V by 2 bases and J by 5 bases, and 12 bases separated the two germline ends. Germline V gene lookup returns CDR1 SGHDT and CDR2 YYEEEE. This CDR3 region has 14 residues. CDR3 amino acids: CASSFSGAEDTQYF. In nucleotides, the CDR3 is TGTGCCAGCAGCTTTAGTGGGGCTGAAGATACGCAGTATTTT.

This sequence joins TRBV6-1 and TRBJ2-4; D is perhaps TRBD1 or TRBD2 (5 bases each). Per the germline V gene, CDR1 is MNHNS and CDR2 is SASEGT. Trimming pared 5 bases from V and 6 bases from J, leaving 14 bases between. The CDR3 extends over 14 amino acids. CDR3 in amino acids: CASSTQGPGNIQYF. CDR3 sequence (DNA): TGTGCCAGCAGTACCCAGGGACCAGGAAACATTCAGTACTTC.

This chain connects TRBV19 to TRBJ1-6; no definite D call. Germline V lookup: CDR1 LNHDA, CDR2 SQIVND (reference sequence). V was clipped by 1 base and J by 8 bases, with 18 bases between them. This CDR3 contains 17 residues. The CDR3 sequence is CASSIVPGDTHYSPLHF. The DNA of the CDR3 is TGTGCCAGTAGTATAGTTCCCGGAGACACACACTATTCACCCCTCCACTTT.

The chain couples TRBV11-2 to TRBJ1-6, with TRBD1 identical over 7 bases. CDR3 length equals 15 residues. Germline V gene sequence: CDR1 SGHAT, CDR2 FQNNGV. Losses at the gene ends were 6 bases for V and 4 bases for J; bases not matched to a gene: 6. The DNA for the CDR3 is TGTGCCAGCAGTTACAGGGGAGCTTATAATTCACCCCTCCACTTT. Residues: CASSYRGAYNSPLHF.

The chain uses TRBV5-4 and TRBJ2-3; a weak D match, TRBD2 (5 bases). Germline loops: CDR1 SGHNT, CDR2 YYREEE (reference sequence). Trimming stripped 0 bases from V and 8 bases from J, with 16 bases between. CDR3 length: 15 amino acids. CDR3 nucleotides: TGTGCCAGCAGCTTGGCGGCTAGCCGTACGGGTACGCAGTATTTT. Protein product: CASSLAASRTGTQYF.

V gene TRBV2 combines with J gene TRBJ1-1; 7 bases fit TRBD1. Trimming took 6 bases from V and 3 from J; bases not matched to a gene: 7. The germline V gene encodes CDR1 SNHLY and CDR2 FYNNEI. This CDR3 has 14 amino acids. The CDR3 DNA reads TGTGCCAGCAGAGCACAGGGGCGTTACACTGAAGCTTTCTTT. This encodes CASRAQGRYTEAFF.

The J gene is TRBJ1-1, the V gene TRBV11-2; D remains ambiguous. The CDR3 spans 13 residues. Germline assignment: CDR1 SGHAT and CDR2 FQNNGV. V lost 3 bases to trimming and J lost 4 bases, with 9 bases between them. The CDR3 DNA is TGTGCCAGCAGCTTGATGGGCGGCACTGAAGCTTTCTTT. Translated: CASSLMGGTEAFF.

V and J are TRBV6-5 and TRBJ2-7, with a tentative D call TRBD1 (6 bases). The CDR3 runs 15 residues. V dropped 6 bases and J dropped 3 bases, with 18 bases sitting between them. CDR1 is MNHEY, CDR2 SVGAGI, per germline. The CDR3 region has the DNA TGTGCCAGCAGCCAGAGACAGGAACCCGACTACGAGCAGTACTTC. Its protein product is CASSQRQEPDYEQYF.

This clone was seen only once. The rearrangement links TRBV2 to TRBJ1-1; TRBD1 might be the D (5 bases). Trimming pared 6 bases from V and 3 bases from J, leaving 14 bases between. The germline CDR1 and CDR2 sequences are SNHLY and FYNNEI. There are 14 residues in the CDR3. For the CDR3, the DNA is TGTGCCAGCAGCTGGGACGAGCGATACACTGAAGCTTTCTTT. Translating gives CASSWDERYTEAFF.

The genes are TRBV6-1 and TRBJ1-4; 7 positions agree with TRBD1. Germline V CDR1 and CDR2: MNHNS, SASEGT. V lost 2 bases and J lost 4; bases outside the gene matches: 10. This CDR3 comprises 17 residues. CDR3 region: CASSEPSWTGYNEKLFF. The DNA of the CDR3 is TGTGCCAGCAGTGAACCTAGTTGGACAGGTTATAATGAAAAACTGTTTTTT.

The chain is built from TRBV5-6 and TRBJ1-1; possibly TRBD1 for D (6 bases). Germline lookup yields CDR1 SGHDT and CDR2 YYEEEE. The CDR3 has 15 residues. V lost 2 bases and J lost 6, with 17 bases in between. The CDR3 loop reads CASSLSISWTAEAFF. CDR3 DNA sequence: TGTGCCAGCAGCTTATCGATATCATGGACAGCTGAAGCTTTCTTT.

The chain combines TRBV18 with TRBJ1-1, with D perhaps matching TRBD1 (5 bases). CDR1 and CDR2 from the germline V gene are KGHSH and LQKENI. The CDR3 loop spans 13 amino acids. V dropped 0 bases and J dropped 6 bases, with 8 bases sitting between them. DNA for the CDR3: TGTGCCAGCTCACCACCGGGGCTCCCTGAAGCTTTCTTT. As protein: CASSPPGLPEAFF.

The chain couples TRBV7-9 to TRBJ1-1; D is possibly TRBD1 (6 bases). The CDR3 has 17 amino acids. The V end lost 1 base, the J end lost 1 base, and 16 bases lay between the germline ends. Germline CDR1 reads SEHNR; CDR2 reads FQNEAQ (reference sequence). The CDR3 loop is CASSLEGGIVRNTEAFF. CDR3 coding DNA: TGTGCCAGCAGCTTAGAGGGGGGGATTGTCCGGAACACTGAAGCTTTCTTT.

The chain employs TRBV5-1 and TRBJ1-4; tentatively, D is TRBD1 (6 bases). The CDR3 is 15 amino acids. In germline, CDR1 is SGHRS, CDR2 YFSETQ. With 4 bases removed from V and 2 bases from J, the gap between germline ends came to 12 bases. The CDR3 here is CASSMKGGTNEKLFF. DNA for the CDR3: TGCGCCAGCAGCATGAAGGGGGGGACTAATGAAAAACTGTTTTTT.

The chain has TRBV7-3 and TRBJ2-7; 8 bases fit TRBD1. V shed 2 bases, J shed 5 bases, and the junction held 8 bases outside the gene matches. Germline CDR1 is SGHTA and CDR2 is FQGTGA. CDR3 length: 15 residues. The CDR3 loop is CASSLDRGPPHEQYF. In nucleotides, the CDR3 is TGTGCCAGCAGCTTAGACAGGGGACCTCCCCACGAGCAGTACTTC. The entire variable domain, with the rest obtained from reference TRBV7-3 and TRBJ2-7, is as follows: GAGVSQTPSNKVTEKGKYVELRCDPISGHTALYWYRQSLGQGPEFLIYFQGTGAADDSGLPNDRFFAVRPEGSVSTLKIQRTERGDSAVYLCASSLDRGPPHEQYFGPGTRLTVT.

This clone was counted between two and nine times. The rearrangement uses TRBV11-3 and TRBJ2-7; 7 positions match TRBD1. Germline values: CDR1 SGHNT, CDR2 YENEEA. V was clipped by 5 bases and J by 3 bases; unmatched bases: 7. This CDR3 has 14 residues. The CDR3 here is CASSPDRDDYEQYF. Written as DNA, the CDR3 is TGTGCCAGCAGCCCCGACAGGGACGACTACGAGCAGTACTTC. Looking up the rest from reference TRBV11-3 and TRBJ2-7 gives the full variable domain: EAGVVQSPRYKIIEKKQPVAFWCNPISGHNTLYWYLQNLGQGPELLIRYENEEAVDDSQLPKDRFSAERLKGVDSTLKIQPAELGDSAVYLCASSPDRDDYEQYFGPGTRLTVT.

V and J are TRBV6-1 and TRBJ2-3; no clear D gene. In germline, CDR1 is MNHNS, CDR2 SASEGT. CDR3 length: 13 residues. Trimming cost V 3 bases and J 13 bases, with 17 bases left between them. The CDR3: CASSDPKGRPEYF. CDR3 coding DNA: TGTGCCAGCAGTGACCCCAAGGGCAGACCGGAGTATTTT.

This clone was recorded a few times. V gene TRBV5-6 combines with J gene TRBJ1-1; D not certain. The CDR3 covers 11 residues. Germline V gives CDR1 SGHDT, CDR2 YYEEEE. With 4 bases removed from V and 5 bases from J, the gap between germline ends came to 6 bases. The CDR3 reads CASSRWTEAFF. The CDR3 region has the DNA TGTGCCAGCAGCCGTTGGACTGAAGCTTTCTTT.

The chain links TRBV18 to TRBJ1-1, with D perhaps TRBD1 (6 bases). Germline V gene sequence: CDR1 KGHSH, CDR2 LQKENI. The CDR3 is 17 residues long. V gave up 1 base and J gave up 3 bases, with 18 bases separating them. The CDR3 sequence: CASSPLYSTGIYTEAFF. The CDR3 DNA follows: TGTGCCAGCTCACCACTTTATTCGACAGGTATTTACACTGAAGCTTTCTTT.

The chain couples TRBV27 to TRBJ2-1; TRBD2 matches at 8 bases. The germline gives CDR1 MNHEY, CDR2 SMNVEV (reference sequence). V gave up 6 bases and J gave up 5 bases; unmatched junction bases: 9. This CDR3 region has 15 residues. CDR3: CASRRGLAGNNEQFF. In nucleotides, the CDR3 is TGTGCCAGCAGACGAGGGCTAGCGGGCAACAATGAGCAGTTCTTC.

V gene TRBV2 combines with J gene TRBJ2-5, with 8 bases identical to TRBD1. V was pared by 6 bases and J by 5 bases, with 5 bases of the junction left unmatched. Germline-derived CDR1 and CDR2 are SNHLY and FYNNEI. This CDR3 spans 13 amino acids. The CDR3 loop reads CASRKDRVETQYF. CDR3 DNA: TGTGCCAGCAGAAAGGACAGGGTTGAGACCCAGTACTTC.